These 9 T cell receptor beta chains came from one sample sequenced in a study of shared clonotypes between healthy human individuals. The repertoire was sequenced with immunoSEQ multiplex PCR; TCRdb's copy has only in-frame clones and lacks some. This sample has about a million clones; 70% to 80% occur once, and the top ten carry approximately 0.95%. The sequenced sample consisted of memory CD4+ T cells from PBMCs. Subset denoted: CD45RA-negative fraction. These receptors all come from a man aged 18 to 35 in good health. Some clones in this sample may be carry-over from other donors' samples.

This clone was counted a single time. This rearrangement joins TRBV5-6 to TRBJ2-3, with a weak D call TRBD2 (6 bases). The CDR3 extends over 14 amino acids. Germline lookup yields CDR1 SGHDT and CDR2 YYEEEE. V was pared by 5 bases and J by 2 bases, with 12 bases between. Here the CDR3 DNA reads TGTGCCAGCAGGATTAGCGGCCCCACAGATACGCAGTATTTT. It translates to CASRISGPTDTQYF.

This clone was recorded many times. J is TRBJ2-7 and V is TRBV5-1, with D possibly matching TRBD1 (5 bases). The CDR3 has 14 residues. Per the germline V gene, CDR1 is SGHRS and CDR2 is YFSETQ. With 0 bases removed from V and 4 bases from J, the gap between germline ends came to 11 bases. CDR3 protein: CASSLGQSRYEQYF. The CDR3 coding sequence is TGCGCCAGCAGCTTGGGACAGTCGAGATACGAGCAGTACTTC.

The CDR3 loop is CASSTPERAQETQYF. The CDR3 DNA follows: TGCGCCAGCAGCACCCCAGAGCGGGCTCAAGAGACCCAGTACTTC. The genes are TRBV5-1 and TRBJ2-5, with a possible D match to TRBD2 (6 bases). Trimming took off 4 bases at V and 2 bases at J, with 15 bases between the two ends. CDR1 and CDR2 from the germline V gene are SGHRS and YFSETQ. The CDR3 spans 15 residues. Full variable domain (outside the CDR3, taken from reference TRBV5-1 and TRBJ2-5): KAGVTQTPRYLIKTRGQQVTLSCSPISGHRSVSWYQQTPGQGLQFLFEYFSETQRNKGNFPGRFSGRQFSNSRSEMNVSTLELGDSALYLCASSTPERAQETQYFGPGTRLLVL.

This clone was recorded once. The rearrangement links TRBV10-3 to TRBJ2-3, with TRBD1 identical over 10 bases. Germline V gives CDR1 ENHRY, CDR2 SYGVKD. J gave up 2 bases and V 10 bases, and 6 bases lay outside the gene matches. The CDR3 has 14 residues. CDR3 region: CATSGQGNTDTQYF. In DNA, the CDR3 is TGTGCCACCTCGGGACAGGGGAACACAGATACGCAGTATTTT.

The chain carries TRBV27 and TRBJ1-5; D is possibly TRBD1 (6 bases). The CDR3 length is 16 residues. CDR1 is MNHEY, CDR2 SMNVEV, per germline (reference sequence). Between the trimmed V and J ends, which lost 2 bases and 1 base, there was a span of 12 bases. CDR3 in DNA: TGTGCCAGCAGTTTAGCCGGGACACTCAGCAATCAGCCCCAGCATTTT. It encodes CASSLAGTLSNQPQHF.

V gene TRBV11-2 combines with J gene TRBJ2-5; 11 nucleotides line up with TRBD2. The germline CDR1 and CDR2 sequences are SGHAT and FQNNGV. The trim removed 1 base at V and 2 bases at J, leaving 6 bases unmatched. There are 17 residues in the CDR3. CDR3 in amino acids: CASSLGVAGGAQETQYF. CDR3 coding DNA: TGTGCCAGCAGCTTAGGAGTAGCGGGAGGGGCGCAAGAGACCCAGTACTTC.

In its sample, this clone was seen once. The J gene is TRBJ2-7, the V gene TRBV5-4; D may be TRBD2 (5 bases). The CDR3 spans 14 residues. Trimming pared 0 bases from V and 2 bases from J, leaving 9 bases between. Germline V gene lookup returns CDR1 SGHNT and CDR2 YYREEE (reference sequence). The CDR3 bases are TGTGCCAGCAGCTTGGCGGGGTCCCCCTACGAGCAGTACTTC. Amino acid sequence: CASSLAGSPYEQYF.

This clone was detected once. This rearrangement joins TRBV30 to TRBJ2-5, with D perhaps TRBD2 (6 bases). CDR3 length: 16 amino acids. The V gene's germline CDR1 is GTSNPN and CDR2 SVGIG (reference sequence). V was trimmed by 3 bases and J by 2 bases, leaving 19 bases between them. This chain's CDR3 is CAWRARGAGPQETQYF. The CDR3 DNA follows: TGTGCCTGGAGGGCCCGTGGGGCGGGACCACAAGAGACCCAGTACTTC.

CDR3 DNA sequence: TGTGCCAGCAGAAAACGACAGGTAGAGACCCAGTACTTC. Amino acids: CASRKRQVETQYF. The genes are TRBV6-5 and TRBJ2-5, with D possibly being TRBD1 (6 bases). The germline gives CDR1 MNHEY, CDR2 SVGAGI. Deletions cut 6 bases from V and 4 bases from J, with 12 bases between. CDR3 size: 13 residues.